This T cell receptor beta chain was obtained from a study of T cells in Graves' hyperthyroidism and ophthalmopathy. Study information: The blood sample was taken at first diagnosis, before treatment began.

TCR beta CDR3 sequences were amplified from RNA transcripts. The HTBI primer set drove a first-round RT-PCR of the TCR CDR3. TCRdb analysed the multiplex PCR reads with MiXCR anew, one entry per CDR3 protein. The sample gives a few hundred thousand distinct CDR3 sequences, roughly 14% of which show up once; around 7.8% is in the top ten. A word on this clonotype: The antigen is unknown.

Study results and limitations: Peripheral blood also featured most of the thyroid clonotypes expanded above 0.001. From stable hyperthyroidism, ophthalmopathy was set apart by a 13 V-J model.

CDR1 is LGHNA and CDR2 is YNFKEQ in the germline V gene. V shed 6 bases and J 2 bases; nucleotides not matched to a gene: 8. The CDR3 covers 16 residues. The receptor was derived from a woman in her 30s with Graves' hyperthyroidism. Source material: blood. V usage is TRBV4-2 and J usage is TRBJ1-4, with TRBD1 matching over 8 bases. The DNA for the CDR3 is TGTGCCAGCAGGCGCGGACAGGGAATGACTAATGAAAAACTGTTTTTT. Translating it yields CASRRGQGMTNEKLFF.